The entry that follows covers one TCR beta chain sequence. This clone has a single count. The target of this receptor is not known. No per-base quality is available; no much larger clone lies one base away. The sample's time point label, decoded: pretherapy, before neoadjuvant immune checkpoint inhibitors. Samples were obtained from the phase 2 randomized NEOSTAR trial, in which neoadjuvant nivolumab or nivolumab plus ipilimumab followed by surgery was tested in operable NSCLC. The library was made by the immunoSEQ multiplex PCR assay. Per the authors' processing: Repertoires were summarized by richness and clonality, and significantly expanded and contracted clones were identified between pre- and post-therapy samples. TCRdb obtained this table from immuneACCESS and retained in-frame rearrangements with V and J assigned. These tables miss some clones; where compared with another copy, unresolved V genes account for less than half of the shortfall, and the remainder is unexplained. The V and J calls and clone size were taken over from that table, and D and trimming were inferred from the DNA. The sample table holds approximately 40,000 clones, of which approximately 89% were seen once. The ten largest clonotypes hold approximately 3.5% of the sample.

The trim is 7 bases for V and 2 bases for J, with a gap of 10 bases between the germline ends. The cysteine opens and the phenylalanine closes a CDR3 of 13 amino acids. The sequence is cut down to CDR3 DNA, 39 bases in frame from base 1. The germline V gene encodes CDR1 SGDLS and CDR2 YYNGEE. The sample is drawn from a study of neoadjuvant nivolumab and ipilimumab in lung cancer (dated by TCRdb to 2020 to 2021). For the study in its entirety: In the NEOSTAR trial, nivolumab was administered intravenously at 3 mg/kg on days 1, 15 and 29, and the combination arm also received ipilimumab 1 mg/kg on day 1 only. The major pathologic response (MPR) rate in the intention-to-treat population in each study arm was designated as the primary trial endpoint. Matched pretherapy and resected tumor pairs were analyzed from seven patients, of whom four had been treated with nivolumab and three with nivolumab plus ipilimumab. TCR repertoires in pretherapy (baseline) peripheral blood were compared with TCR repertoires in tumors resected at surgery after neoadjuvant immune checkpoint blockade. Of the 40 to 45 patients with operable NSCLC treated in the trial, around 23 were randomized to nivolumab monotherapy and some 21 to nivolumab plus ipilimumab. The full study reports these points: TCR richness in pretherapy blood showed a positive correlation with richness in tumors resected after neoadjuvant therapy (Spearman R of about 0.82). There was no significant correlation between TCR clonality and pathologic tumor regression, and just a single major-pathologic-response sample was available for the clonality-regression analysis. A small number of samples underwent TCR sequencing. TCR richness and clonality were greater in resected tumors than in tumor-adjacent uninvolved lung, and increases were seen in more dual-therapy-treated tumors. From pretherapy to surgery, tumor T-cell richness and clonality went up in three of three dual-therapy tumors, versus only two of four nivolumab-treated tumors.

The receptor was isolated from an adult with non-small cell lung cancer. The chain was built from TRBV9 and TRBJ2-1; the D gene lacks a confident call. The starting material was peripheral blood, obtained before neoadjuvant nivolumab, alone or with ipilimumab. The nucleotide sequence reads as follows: TGTGCCAGCGGCAATACCGCCTACAATGAGCAGTTCTTC. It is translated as CASGNTAYNEQFF.